These T cell receptor beta chains were read from a single sample in a study of T cell repertoires in cytomegalovirus infection. Each CDR3 protein is one row after TCRdb ran MiXCR on the reads. The repertoire includes around 58,000 distinct CDR3 sequences, 20% to 25% of them detected once, and roughly two thirds sits in the top ten. These receptors have no known antigen. The sequenced sample was CD8+ T cells from cultured PBMCs, obtained from culture after CMV antigen stimulation. The receptor set was obtained from a human donor in good health (CMV status not recorded). Some clones in this sample may be carry-over from other donors' samples. Both conserved end residues are trimmed from each CDR3. A D gene is named only where the DNA matches it firmly.

v_call	d_call	cdr3_aa
TRBV29-1	-	SVDGLVSSYNEQF
TRBV4-1	TRBD1	ASSHPGTGSGSEAF
TRBV7-9	-	ASSSPSGGYSYEQY
TRBV7-2	TRBD1	AISLPWDRGHQTNEKLF
TRBV7-9	-	ASSHPKGGNEQY
TRBV27	TRBD1	ASSLTPGQVRGSPLH
TRBV6-5	-	ASSEQAANTGELF
TRBV6-5	-	ASSLELSGNTIY
TRBV6-6	-	ASGTTVGHEQF
TRBV27	TRBD2	ASSRTVGGGSYNEQF
TRBV7-9	TRBD1	ASSLVTGDDEKLF
TRBV20-1	-	SAFTGTDADTQY
TRBV7-9	-	ASSLDDRPSYEQY
TRBV4-1	-	ASSQEYAANTEAF
TRBV6-2/TRBV6-3	TRBD2	ASSFRPSGGFYEQY
TRBV18	-	ASSMSGESNSPLH
TRBV15	TRBD2	ATSAGGSTDTQY
TRBV7-2	-	ASSFHSNQPQH
TRBV24-1	-	ATSDFRNTEAF
TRBV7-9	TRBD1	ASSSTPGTGGEVSNQPQH
TRBV12-5	-	ASGFSNTGSPLH
TRBV27	TRBD1	ASSSGTGEDGNTIY
TRBV27	-	ASSNKGSNQPQH
TRBV11-1	-	ASSPPGVGSNQPQH